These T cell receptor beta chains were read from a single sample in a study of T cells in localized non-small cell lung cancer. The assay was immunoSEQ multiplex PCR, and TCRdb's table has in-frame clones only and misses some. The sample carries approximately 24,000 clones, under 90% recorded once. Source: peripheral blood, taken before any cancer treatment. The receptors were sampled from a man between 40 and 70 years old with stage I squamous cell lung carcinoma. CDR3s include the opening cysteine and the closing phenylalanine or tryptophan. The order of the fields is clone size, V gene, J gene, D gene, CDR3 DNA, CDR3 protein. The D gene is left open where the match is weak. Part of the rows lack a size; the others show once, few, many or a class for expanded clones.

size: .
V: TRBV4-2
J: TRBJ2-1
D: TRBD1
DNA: TGTGCCAGCAGCCAATTCGGACAGGGGAACAATGAGCAGTTCTTC
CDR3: CASSQFGQGNNEQFF

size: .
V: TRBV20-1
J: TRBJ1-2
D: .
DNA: TGCAGTGCTAGCGAAGGGGGGTACACCTTC
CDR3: CSASEGGYTF

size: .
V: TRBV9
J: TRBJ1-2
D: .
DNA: TGTGCCAGCAGTCTACTAGGGCCGGGAGGCTACACCTTC
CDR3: CASSLLGPGGYTF

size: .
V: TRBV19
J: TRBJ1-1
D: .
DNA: TGTGCCAGCAACCCCGGGACTTCGAACACTGAAGCTTTCTTT
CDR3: CASNPGTSNTEAFF

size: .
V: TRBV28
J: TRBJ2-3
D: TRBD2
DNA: TGTGCCAGCAGTTTTAGAGCGGGGGGCGTGAGCACAGATACGCAGTATTTT
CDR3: CASSFRAGGVSTDTQYF

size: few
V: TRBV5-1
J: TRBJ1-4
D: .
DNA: TGCGCCAGCAGCTTGGTGGGAAATGAAAAACTGTTTTTT
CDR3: CASSLVGNEKLFF

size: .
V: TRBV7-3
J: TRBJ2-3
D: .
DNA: TGTGCCAGCAGCTTGCAGGTCAGAGATACGCAGTATTTT
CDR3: CASSLQVRDTQYF

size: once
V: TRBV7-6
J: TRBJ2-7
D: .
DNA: TGTGCCAGCAGCTTAGCCGGGGGCCGCGACGAGCAGTACTTC
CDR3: CASSLAGGRDEQYF

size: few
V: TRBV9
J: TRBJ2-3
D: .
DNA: TGTGCCAGCAGCGTAGAGGGCCGTTGGCGGGCGGGCACAGATACGCAGTATTTT
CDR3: CASSVEGRWRAGTDTQYF

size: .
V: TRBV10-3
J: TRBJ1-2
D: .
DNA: TGTGCCATCAGTGAGTCGGGGACGTCTCTTTATGGCTACACCTTC
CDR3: CAISESGTSLYGYTF

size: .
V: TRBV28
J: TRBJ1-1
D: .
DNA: TGTGCCAGCACCGTCCGGGAGAACACTGAAGCTTTCTTT
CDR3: CASTVRENTEAFF

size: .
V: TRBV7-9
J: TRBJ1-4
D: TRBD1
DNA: TGTGCCAGCAGCACCCAGGGGGCCAGTGAAAAACTGTTTTTT
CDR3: CASSTQGASEKLFF

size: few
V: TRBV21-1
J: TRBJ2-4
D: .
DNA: TGTGCCAGCAGCAAAGGAGTAGCCAAAAACATTCAGTACTTC
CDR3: CASSKGVAKNIQYF

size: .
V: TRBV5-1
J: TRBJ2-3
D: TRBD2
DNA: TGCGCCAGCAGACGGGGGAGGGAAGGGCCAGATACGCAGTATTTT
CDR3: CASRRGREGPDTQYF

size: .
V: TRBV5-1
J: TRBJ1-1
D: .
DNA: TGCGCCAGCAGCTTGGGAAGGGACACTGAAGCTTTCTTT
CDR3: CASSLGRDTEAFF

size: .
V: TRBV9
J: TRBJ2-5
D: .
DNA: TGTGCCAGCAGCGTAGGAGGCACCAAGGGGGAGACCCAGTACTTC
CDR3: CASSVGGTKGETQYF

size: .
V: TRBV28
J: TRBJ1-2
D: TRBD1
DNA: TGTGCCAGCAGTTCTAGGCCTCCGGGACAGGCTAACTATGGCTACACCTTC
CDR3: CASSSRPPGQANYGYTF

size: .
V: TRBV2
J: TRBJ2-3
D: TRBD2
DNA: TGTGCCAGCAGTGAACGTCAGCGGGGGTGGGATACGCAGTATTTT
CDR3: CASSERQRGWDTQYF

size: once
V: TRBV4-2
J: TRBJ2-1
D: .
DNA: TGTGCCAGCAGCCAAGATTTTGGCGGGACCTTCTACAATGAGCAGTTCTTC
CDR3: CASSQDFGGTFYNEQFF

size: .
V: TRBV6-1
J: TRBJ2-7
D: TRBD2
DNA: TGTGCCAGCACTAAAGAAGGCGGGAGCTCCTACGAGCAGTACTTC
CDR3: CASTKEGGSSYEQYF

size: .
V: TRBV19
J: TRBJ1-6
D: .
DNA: TGTGCCAGTAGCAAAGCCTACGGACCTAATTCACCCCTCCACTTT
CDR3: CASSKAYGPNSPLHF

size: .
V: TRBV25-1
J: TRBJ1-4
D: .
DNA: TGTGCCAGCAGTGACGTTAACAAAAAACTGTTTTTT
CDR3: CASSDVNKKLFF

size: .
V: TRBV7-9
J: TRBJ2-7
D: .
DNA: TGTGCCAGCAGCTTGGGACTCGAAGGCTCCTACGAGCAGTACTTC
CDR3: CASSLGLEGSYEQYF

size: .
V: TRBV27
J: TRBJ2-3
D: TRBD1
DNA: TGTGCCAGCAGTTTGGGACAGGGGACAGATACGCAGTATTTT
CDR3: CASSLGQGTDTQYF

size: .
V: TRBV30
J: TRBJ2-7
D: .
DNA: TGTGCCTGGAGTTCGGGCCAACTCGGTGGCGAGCAGTACTTC
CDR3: CAWSSGQLGGEQYF

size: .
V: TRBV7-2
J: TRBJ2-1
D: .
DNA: TGTGCCAGCAGCTTAGCGGTGGGGGGGCCCGTTGAGCAGTTCTTC
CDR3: CASSLAVGGPVEQFF

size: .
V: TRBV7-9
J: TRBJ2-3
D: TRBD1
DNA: TGTGCCAGCAGCCCCCCCTTCGACAGGGACACAGATACGCAGTATTTT
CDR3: CASSPPFDRDTDTQYF

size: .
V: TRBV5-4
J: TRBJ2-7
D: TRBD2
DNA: TGTGCCAGCAGCTTAATTATAGCGGGGGGTTCCTACGAGCAGTACTTC
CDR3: CASSLIIAGGSYEQYF

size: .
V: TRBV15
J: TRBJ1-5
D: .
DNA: TGTGCCACCAGCAGTGGACAGACTAGAGGTCAGCCCCAGCATTTT
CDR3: CATSSGQTRGQPQHF

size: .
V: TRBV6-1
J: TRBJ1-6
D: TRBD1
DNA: TGTGCCAGTACCGGACAGGCGACAAATAATTCACCCCTCCACTTT
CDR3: CASTGQATNNSPLHF

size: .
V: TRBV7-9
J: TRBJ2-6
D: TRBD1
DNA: TGTGCCAGCAGCTTACCCCCGGGACAGGGCTCTGGGGCCAACGTCCTGACTTTC
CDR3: CASSLPPGQGSGANVLTF

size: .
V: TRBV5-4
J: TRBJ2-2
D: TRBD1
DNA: TGTGCCAGCAGCCAAGGGACAGAGCACAAGAACACCGGGGAGCTGTTTTTT
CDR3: CASSQGTEHKNTGELFF

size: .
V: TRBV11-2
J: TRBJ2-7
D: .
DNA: TGTGCCAGCAGCTTAGGGCCTAGCTCCTACGAGCAGTACTTC
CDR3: CASSLGPSSYEQYF

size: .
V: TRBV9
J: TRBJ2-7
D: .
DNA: TGTGCCAGCAGCCCCCCATTGGCTCCCTACGAGCAGTACTTC
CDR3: CASSPPLAPYEQYF

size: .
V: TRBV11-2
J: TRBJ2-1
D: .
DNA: TGTGCCAGCAGCTTAGTCCAGCCCTACAATGAGCAGTTCTTC
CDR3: CASSLVQPYNEQFF

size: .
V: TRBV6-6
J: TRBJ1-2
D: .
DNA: TGTGCCAGCAGGGCGGGGGGAGATGGCTACACCTTC
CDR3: CASRAGGDGYTF

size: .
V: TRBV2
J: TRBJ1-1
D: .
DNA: TGTGCCAGCCAGCGGGGGCTGCTGAACACTGAAGCTTTCTTT
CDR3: CASQRGLLNTEAFF

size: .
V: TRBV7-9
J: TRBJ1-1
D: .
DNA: TGTGCCAGCAGCCCTATTGACAGACTCAACACTGAAGCTTTCTTT
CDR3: CASSPIDRLNTEAFF

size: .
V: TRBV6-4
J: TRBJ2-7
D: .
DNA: TGTGCCATCCCGGGACCTCTCTACGAGCAGTACTTC
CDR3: CAIPGPLYEQYF

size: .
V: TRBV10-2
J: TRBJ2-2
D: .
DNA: TGCGCCAGCAGTGAGACCGCGGTTCCATACACCGGGGAGCTGTTTTTT
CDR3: CASSETAVPYTGELFF

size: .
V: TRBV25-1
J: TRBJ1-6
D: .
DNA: TGTGCCAGCAGAGCCGCACAGTATAATTCACCCCTCCACTTT
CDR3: CASRAAQYNSPLHF

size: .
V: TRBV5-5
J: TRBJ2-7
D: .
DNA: TGTGCCAGCAGCGGGTGGGGCTCCTACGAGCAGTACTTC
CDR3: CASSGWGSYEQYF

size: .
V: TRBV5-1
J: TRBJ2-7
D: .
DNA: TGCGCCAGCAGCTTGGATGGCTACGAGCAGTACTTC
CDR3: CASSLDGYEQYF

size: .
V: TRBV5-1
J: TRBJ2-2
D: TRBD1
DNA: TGCGCCAGCAGCTCAGACAGGGGGCAAAATATCGGGGAGCTGTTTTTT
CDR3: CASSSDRGQNIGELFF

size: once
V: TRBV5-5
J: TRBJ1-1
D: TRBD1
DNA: TGTGCCAGCAGCTTCGGACAGGGGACTGAAGCTTTCTTT
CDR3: CASSFGQGTEAFF

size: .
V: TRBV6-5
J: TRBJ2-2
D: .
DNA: TGTGCCAGCGGGACCGGGGAGCTGTTTTTT
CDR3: CASGTGELFF

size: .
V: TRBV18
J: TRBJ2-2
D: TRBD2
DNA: TGTGCCAGCTCACCTCGGGGTAGCGGGCCGAACACCGGGGAGCTGTTTTTT
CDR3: CASSPRGSGPNTGELFF

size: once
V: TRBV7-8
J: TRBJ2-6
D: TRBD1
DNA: TGTGCCAGCAGCTCCACAGGGGGCGCTTCTGGGGCCAACGTCCTGACTTTC
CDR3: CASSSTGGASGANVLTF

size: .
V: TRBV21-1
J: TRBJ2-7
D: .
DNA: TGTGCCAGCAGCAAAGCCGGGACAGGGTCCTACGAGCAGTACTTC
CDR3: CASSKAGTGSYEQYF

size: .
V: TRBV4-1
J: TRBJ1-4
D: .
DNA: TGCGCCAGCAGCCAAGATAACGCAGCAACTAATGAAAAACTGTTTTTT
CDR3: CASSQDNAATNEKLFF

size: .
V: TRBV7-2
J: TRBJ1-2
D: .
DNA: TGTGCCAGCAGCACTTCCCAAGGAGGCTATGGCTACACCTTC
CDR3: CASSTSQGGYGYTF

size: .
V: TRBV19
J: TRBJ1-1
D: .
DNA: TGTGCCAGTAACCTGAGGGGGGGATCTACTGAAGCTTTCTTT
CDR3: CASNLRGGSTEAFF

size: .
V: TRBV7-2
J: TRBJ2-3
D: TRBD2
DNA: TGTGCCAGCAGCCGGACTAGCGGGGGGTACACAGATACGCAGTATTTT
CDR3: CASSRTSGGYTDTQYF

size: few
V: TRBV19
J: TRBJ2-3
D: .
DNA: TGTGCCAGTAGCAGGGACACAGATACGCAGTATTTT
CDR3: CASSRDTDTQYF